This TCR beta chain was identified in a study of blood T cell repertoires in COVID-19. Study-level information: Samples representing acute and convalescent COVID-19 were sourced from the United States, Italy and Spain. T cells, B-cell-depleted T cells, or PBMCs supplied cDNA or gDNA.

Original processing methods: The assay estimated nucleated cells by amplifying reference gene primers. The table came from immunoSEQ multiplex PCR; TCRdb's copy has only in-frame clones and leaves some out. V, J and clone size are taken as reported in that table, and D and trimming were inferred from the DNA itself. The table has around 300,000 clones, around 83% seen once. Germline CDR1 reads MDHEN; CDR2 reads SYDVKM. V lost 3 bases to trimming and J lost 2 bases; unmatched junction nucleotides: 7. CDR3 length: 17 residues. The chain carries TRBV28 and TRBJ2-3, with 11 bases matching TRBD2. This receptor was identified in a man in his thirties or forties with active or convalescent COVID-19. Sequenced sample: peripheral blood. This CDR3 reads CASSLGTSGHFTDTQYF. In DNA form, the CDR3 reads TGTGCCAGCAGTTTGGGGACTAGCGGACATTTCACAGATACGCAGTATTTT.